Included here is one TCR beta chain sequence, with context. The antigen is undetermined. Within the ViraFEST assay, antigen-specific CD4+ T cells underwent expansion with viral peptide pools prior to sequencing. The authors isolated CD4+ T cells after around 10 days of culture. All study participants received two doses of BNT162b2 or mRNA-1273 vaccine. Vaccinated recipients, who were negative for nucleocapsid antibodies, had no history of SARS-CoV-2 infection. Supplemented with about 9.9 IU/ml IL-2 and roughly 10 ug/ml peptides, two million PBMC per well were kept in culture. This sample is drawn from a study of vaccination effects on CD4 cells after COVID-19. The CDR3 runs to 15 residues. CDR1 and CDR2 (germline): SGHRS, YFSETQ. Trimming cost V 6 bases and J 3 bases; bases outside gene matches: 10. Profiled with immunoSEQ multiplex PCR; TCRdb holds only in-frame clones, not every one. This sample has about 80,000 clones, with under 80% found just once.

The receptor was derived from a human donor who received a COVID-19 vaccine. The chain couples TRBV5-1 to TRBJ1-1; 8 bases align to TRBD1. Sequencing was performed on CD4+ T cells from PBMCs cultured with HCoV-OC43 spike peptides, taken after COVID-19 vaccination. Subset in this sample: HCoV-OC43 spike overlapping peptide pool stimulation. Here the CDR3 DNA reads TGCGCCAGCACCCCAGACAGGGGAGGGGACACTGAAGCTTTCTTT. This codes for CASTPDRGGDTEAFF.